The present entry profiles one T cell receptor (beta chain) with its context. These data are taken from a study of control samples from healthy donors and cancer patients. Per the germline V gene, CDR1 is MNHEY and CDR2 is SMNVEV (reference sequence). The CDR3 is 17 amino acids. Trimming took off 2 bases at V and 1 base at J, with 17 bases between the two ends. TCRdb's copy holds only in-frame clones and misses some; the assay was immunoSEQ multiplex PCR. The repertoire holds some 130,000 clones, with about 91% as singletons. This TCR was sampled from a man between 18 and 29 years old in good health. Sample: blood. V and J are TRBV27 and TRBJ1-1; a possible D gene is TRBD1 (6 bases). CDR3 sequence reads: CASSLRTHTGSNTEAFF. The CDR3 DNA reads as TGTGCCAGCAGTTTACGAACGCATACAGGGTCGAACACTGAAGCTTTCTTT.